The T cell receptor (delta chain) under discussion was sequenced for a study of Vγ9Vδ2 T cells in congenital toxoplasmosis (dated by TCRdb to about 2021). Regarding the research as a whole: Congenital toxoplasmosis was diagnosed using IgG, IgM and IgA serology, Western blot and an in-house interferon-gamma release assay. At 2 months, TCR sequencing included about 5 infected and roughly 9 uninfected infants, and at 1 year it included 3 infected and 4 uninfected infants. The study compared gamma and delta chain CDR3 repertoires of sorted blood gammadelta T cells between congenitally T. gondii-infected and uninfected infants. Repertoire sequencing was done on samples from infants at 2 months after birth and at 1 year of age.

Template-switch reverse transcription with SuperScript II was used to generate cDNA, with TRGC- and TRDC-specific primers combined in a single tube. The TRGC primer was designed so that it binds both the TRGC1 and the TRGC2 constant genes. The KAPA Real-Time Library Amplification Kit was used for TRG and TRD amplification, and AMPure XP bead purification was performed between steps. Index PCR with the Nextera XT Index Kit was used to add Illumina sequencing adapters. TRG and TRD amplicons were sequenced on an Illumina MiSeq with the V2 300 kit, giving 150 bp paired-end reads. In the original analysis: Before any further analysis, FastQC version 0.11.8 was used to assess read quality. Reads were mapped to GenBank TRG or TRD reference genes, and MiXCR version 3.0.3 was used to assemble CDR3 sequences. Default MiXCR settings were used, apart from assembling TRDD gene segments from 3 instead of 5 consecutive nucleotides. N additions, CDR3 length, J segment length and clonotype sharing between samples were calculated with VDJtools version 1.2.1. CDR3 sequences that were out of frame or contained stop codons were removed from the analysis. Infant repertoires were compared for overlap with previously published fetal, cord blood and adult blood Vgamma9Vdelta2 repertoires. TCRdb called clones anew from the public reads via CATT; matching DNA rows were later pooled. TCRdb, not the authors, supplied the V and J calls. The sample table contains fewer than 700 delta-chain clones; only one count was recorded for roughly 8% of them. 11% to 15% of the sample lies in the top ten.

This clone was picked up a small number of times. What antigen it recognizes has not been identified. Because the CDR3's place on the DNA is in doubt, the DNA is left out and the CDR3 is given as listed by TCRdb. Beyond this particular receptor, the publication reports: Two months was the earliest age with enough suitable sample material for TCR repertoire analysis, so newborn repertoires were not sequenced. At 2 months, TRGV9 and TRDV2 CDR3s of infected infants appeared to carry fewer N additions than uninfected infants, especially TRDV2-TRDJ1 sequences. Germline-encoded fetal-type TRDV2 CDR3 sequences seemed to be more prevalent in infected than in uninfected approximately 2-month-old infants, with an in utero expansion footprint being suggested. A public TRGV9 clonotype was highly prevalent in both infected and uninfected infants. At 1 year of age, repertoire differences between infected and uninfected infants were less clear than at 2 months.

The same treatment, using spiramycin and/or pyrimethamine plus sulfadiazine plus folinic acid, was given to mothers of both infected and uninfected infants. Every infant, whether infected or uninfected, was delivered at term after more than 37 weeks of gestation. Approximately 0.99 mL of blood was used to isolate PBMCs by Lymphoprep gradient centrifugation, after which the PBMCs were cryopreserved in liquid nitrogen and shipped to Belgium. After thawing, PBMCs were labeled with Zombie NIR viability dye and stained with CD3, TCR gammadelta, Vgamma9 and Vdelta2 antibodies. A FACSAria III was used to sort CD3+ TCRgammadelta+ T cells, reaching a mean purity of almost 99%. For each sample, RNA was extracted from some 10,000 sorted gammadelta T cells with the RNeasy Micro Kit. The infants were born to mothers who were enrolled with primary T. gondii infection during pregnancy. Peripheral blood samples from the infants were taken at an outpatient microbiology and virology center in Pavia, Italy.

As encoded in the germline V gene, CDR1 is NSMFDY while CDR2 is ISSIKDK. From its cysteine to its phenylalanine, the CDR3 spans 27 amino acids. This receptor was taken from a child under 10 years old born to a mother with Toxoplasma gondii infection during pregnancy, either congenitally infected or uninfected (not recorded which). The sample was gamma-delta T cells from blood. The chain joins TRAV29/DV5 to TRDJ3; the table gives TRDD3 as D, unverified against the DNA. CDR3 loop: CSVLLCSKLNPSWAGDTSSWDTRQMFF.